This TCR beta chain was recorded in a study of blood T cell repertoires in COVID-19. Study in general: Nucleic acid was either cDNA or gDNA, and it came from T cells, B-cell-depleted T cells, or PBMCs.

Germline V gene sequence: CDR1 SQVTM, CDR2 ANQGSEA. This CDR3 comprises 11 residues. The V end lost 7 bases, the J end lost 8 bases, and 14 bases lay between the germline ends. Under the authors' procedure: Quantification of nucleated cells was approximated via reference gene primer amplification. Profiling relied on immunoSEQ multiplex PCR, and the TCRdb table lists in-frame clones only, not all of them. D and trimming were read from the DNA, whereas the V and J calls and clone size are those reported in that table. The table includes 250,000 to 400,000 clones, approximately 88% detected once. Followed longitudinally, the Seattle patients had been enrolled during active infection.

The sequencing input was peripheral blood. The rearrangement uses TRBV29-1 and TRBJ1-2; possible D gene TRBD1, 5 bases. This TCR was sampled from a woman younger than 45 with COVID-19, enrolled during active disease. Written as DNA, the CDR3 is TGCAGCGCTAAAGGGGCGGTCGGCTACACCTTC. Protein: CSAKGAVGYTF.